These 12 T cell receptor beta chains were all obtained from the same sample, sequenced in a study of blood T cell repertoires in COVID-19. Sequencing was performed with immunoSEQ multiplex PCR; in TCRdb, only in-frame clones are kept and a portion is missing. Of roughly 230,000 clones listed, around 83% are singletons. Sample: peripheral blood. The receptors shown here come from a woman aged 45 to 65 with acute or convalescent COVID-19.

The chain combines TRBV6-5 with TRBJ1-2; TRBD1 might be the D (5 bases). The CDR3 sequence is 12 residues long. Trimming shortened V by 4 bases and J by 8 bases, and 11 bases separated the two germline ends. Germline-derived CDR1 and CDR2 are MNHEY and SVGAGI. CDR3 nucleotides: TGTGCCAGCAGTTTGGGGCTAGAAGGCTACACCTTC. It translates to CASSLGLEGYTF.

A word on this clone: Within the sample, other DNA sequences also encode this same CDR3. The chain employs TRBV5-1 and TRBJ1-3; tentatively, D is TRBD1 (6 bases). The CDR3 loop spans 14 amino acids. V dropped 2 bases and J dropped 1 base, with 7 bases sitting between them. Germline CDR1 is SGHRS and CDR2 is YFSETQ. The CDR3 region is CASSLQGSGNTIYF. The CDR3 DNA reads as TGCGCCAGCAGCTTACAGGGTTCTGGAAACACCATATATTTT.

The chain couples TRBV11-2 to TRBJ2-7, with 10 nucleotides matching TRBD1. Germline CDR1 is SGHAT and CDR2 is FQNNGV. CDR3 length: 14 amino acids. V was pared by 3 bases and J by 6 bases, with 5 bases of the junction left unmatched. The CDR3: CASSFGTGVSEQYF. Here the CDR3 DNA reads TGTGCCAGCAGCTTTGGGACAGGGGTCAGCGAGCAGTACTTC.

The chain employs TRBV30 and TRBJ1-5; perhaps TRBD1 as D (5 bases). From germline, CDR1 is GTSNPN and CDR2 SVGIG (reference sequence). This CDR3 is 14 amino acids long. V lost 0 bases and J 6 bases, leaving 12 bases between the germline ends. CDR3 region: CAWSVDRGSQPQHF. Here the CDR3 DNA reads TGTGCCTGGAGTGTGGATAGGGGCAGTCAGCCCCAGCATTTT.

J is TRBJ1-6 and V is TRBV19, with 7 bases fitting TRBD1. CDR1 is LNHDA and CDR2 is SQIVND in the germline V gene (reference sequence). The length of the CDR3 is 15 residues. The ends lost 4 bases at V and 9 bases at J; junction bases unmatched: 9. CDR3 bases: TGTGCCAGTAGTAACCTTCAGGGGGGACGTTCACCCCTCCACTTT. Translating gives CASSNLQGGRSPLHF.

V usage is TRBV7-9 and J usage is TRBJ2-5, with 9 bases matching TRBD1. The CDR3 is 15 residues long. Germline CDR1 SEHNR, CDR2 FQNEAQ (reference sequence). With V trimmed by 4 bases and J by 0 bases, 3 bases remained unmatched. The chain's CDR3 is CASSWGQGNQETQYF. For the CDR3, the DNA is TGTGCCAGCAGCTGGGGACAGGGCAACCAAGAGACCCAGTACTTC.

CDR3 nucleotide sequence: TGTGCCAGTAGTATTACAGGGGGCCCTGAAGCTTTCTTT. Residues: CASSITGGPEAFF. The chain links TRBV19 to TRBJ1-1; 9 bases line up with TRBD1. The V gene's germline CDR1 is LNHDA and CDR2 SQIVND (reference sequence). The CDR3 totals 13 residues. Unmatched junction bases numbered 2, after V lost 3 bases and J lost 6 bases.

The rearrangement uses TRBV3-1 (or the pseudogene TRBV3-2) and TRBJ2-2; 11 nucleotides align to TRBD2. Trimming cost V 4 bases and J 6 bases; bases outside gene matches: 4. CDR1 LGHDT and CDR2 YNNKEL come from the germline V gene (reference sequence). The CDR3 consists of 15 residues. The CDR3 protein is CASSRLAGQAGELFF. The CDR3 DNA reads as TGTGCCAGCAGCCGACTAGCGGGGCAGGCCGGGGAGCTGTTTTTT.

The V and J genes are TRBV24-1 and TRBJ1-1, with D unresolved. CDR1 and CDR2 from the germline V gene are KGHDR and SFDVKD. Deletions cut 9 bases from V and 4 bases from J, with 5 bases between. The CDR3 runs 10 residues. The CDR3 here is CATFITEAFF. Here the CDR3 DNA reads TGTGCCACCTTCATCACTGAAGCTTTCTTT.

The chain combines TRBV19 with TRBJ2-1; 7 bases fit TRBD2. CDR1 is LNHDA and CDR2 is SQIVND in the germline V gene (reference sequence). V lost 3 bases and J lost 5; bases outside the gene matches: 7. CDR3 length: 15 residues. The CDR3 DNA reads TGTGCCAGTAGTATTAACGGAGCGGGGCACAATGAGCAGTTCTTC. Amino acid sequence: CASSINGAGHNEQFF.

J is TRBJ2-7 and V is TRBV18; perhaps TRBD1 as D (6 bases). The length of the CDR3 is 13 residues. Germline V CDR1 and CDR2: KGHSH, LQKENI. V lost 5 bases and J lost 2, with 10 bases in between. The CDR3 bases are TGTGCCAGCTCATTAGGACAGACCTACGAGCAGTACTTC. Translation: CASSLGQTYEQYF.

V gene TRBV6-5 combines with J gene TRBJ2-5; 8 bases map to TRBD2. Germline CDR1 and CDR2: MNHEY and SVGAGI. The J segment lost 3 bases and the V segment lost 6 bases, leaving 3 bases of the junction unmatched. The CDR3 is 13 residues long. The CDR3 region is CASRVSGEETQYF. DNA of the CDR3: TGTGCCAGCAGAGTTAGCGGGGAAGAGACCCAGTACTTC.